In this sample, the clone carrying this T cell receptor (beta chain) turned up a few times. Its antigen is undetermined. This may be a read error: a much more frequent sequence differs by one nucleotide. The time point here: sample taken at primary tumor resection. The CDR3 is 12 residues long. J lost 5 bases, V lost 6 bases, and 6 bases had no gene match. From germline, CDR1 is DFQATT and CDR2 SNEGSKA (reference sequence). This entry comes from a study of spatial heterogeneity in lung cancer. Whole-study findings and limits: In tumors, expanded intratumoral alpha and beta TCR counts tracked mutation counts.

Using its own MiXCR run on the 5' RACE reads, TCRdb lists one record per CDR3 protein. The data hold 5,500 to 8,500 distinct CDR3 sequences, with around 10% observed a single time. The chain has TRBV20-1 and TRBJ2-7, with TRBD1 identical over 8 bases. The receptor comes from a female donor with early-stage non-small cell lung cancer. This specimen was lung tumor tissue, taken at surgery. CDR3 protein: CSALQGGHEQYF. In nucleotides, the CDR3 is TGCAGTGCCCTACAGGGGGGCCACGAGCAGTACTTC.